This TCR beta chain was sequenced in a study of Graves' ophthalmopathy and Graves' hyperthyroidism. Study-level points and caveats: Sensitivity of 60% to 71% and specificity of nearly 75% were achieved by the model that predicted ophthalmopathy progression. Most expanded clonotypes from thyroid (those above 0.001 frequency) were also found in blood.

Germline CDR1 is MNHNS and CDR2 is SASEGT. This CDR3 contains 16 residues. Trimming removed 4 bases at V and 0 bases at J, with 13 bases between. Among the exclusions were patients with other autoimmune diseases, uncontrolled infections, pregnancy or lactation. Sampling around 10 ml of fresh peripheral blood provided the PBMCs. This clonotype was picked up many times. The antigen is undetermined. Amplification of the TCR beta CDR3 regions used RNA transcripts (as template). HTBI primers primed a first-round RT-PCR, and a second-round multiplex PCR followed. MiXCR was run by TCRdb on the multiplex PCR reads, yielding one entry per CDR3 protein. The data contain 200,000 to 250,000 distinct CDR3 sequences, 20% to 25% of them seen just once; the ten biggest clones take up approximately 40%.

Sequencing was performed on peripheral blood. This sequence originates from a woman between 45 and 60 years old with Graves' ophthalmopathy. The chain combines TRBV6-1 with TRBJ1-5; possible D gene TRBD1, 6 bases. Here the CDR3 reads CASSGSGAYSNQPQHF. The CDR3 DNA follows: TGTGCCAGCAGTGGATCAGGGGCTTATAGCAATCAGCCCCAGCATTTT.